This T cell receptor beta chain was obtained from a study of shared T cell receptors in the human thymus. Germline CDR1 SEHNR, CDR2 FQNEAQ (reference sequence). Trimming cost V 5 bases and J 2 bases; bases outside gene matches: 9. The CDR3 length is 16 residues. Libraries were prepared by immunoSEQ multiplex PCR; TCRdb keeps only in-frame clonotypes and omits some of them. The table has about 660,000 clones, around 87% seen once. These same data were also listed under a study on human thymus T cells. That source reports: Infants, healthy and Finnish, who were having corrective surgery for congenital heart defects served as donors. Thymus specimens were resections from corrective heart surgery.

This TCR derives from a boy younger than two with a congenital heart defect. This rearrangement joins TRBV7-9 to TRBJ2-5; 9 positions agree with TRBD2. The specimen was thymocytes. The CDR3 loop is CASSTSRAGGQETQYF. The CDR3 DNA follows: TGTGCCAGCAGCACCTCGAGGGCGGGAGGGCAAGAGACCCAGTACTTC.